This paragraph covers one T cell receptor beta chain sequence. Its antigen has not been determined. The sample holds no much larger clone one base away, and base qualities are not on file. Reading from cysteine to phenylalanine, the CDR3 counts 16 amino acids. This entry keeps only the CDR3 DNA: 48 bases, framed from base 1. From a lookup of the germline V gene, CDR1 and CDR2 are KGHSY and FQNENV. V loses 5 bases at its end and J loses 0 bases; junction bases beyond the gene matches: 6. This sample was included in a study of T cell responses to AZD1222 COVID-19 vaccine listed by TCRdb under 2021. Study-level background: TCR sequencing covered fewer than 250 trial participants: nearly 210 given two doses of AZD1222 and around 25 given two doses of MenACWY control vaccine. Enrollment into the trials was organized by age into subgroups of 18-55, 56-69 and 70-plus years, and those subgroups contained roughly 150, 30 and 60 TCR-sequenced participants, respectively.

Here is what the overall study found, with its caveats: Most participants were white British and females outnumbered males, and the authors suggested that clonal diversity may have been underestimated. Vaccine-associated CD4 TCRs spanned the whole spike protein, with dominant responses in regions 160-218 and 743-854. Conclusions about previously exposed vaccinees were limited because only a handful of AZD1222 recipients were SARS-CoV-2 seropositive at baseline. In the small 56-69-year group, the increase in depth fell short of significance, most likely because of low power. After two AZD1222 doses, both the breadth and the depth of spike-specific TCRs were significantly higher than at day 0 and than in MenACWY recipients. Epitopes outside the regions mutated in the B.1.351 and B.1.1.7 variants were reportedly recognized by nearly half of the unique spike-specific TCRs. Because no day 14 peak-response samples were available, repertoires were characterized only after the peak T cell response.

According to the study, the label for this sample's time point signals: about 28 days (+/-7) after the second vaccine dose. AZD1222 recipients given second doses at about 4 weeks or at about 12 weeks were pooled, since spike-specific TCR depth and breadth were not found to differ between the two schedules. Vaccinee samples were obtained from the UK trials COV001 and COV002, which included a single-blind randomized controlled phase 2/3 trial of AZD1222 (ChAdOx1 nCoV-19) in healthy adults. Trial participant PBMC samples were collected at day 0 and day 28 after the second dose for TCRbeta chain sequencing. The CDR3 regions of human TCRbeta chains were analyzed by immunosequencing. The source study handled its data this way. TCRs in the repertoires were compared against a reference library of SARS-CoV-2-specific TCRs that had been generated with the MIRA antigen-specificity platform. Breadth was defined as the fraction of unique TCRs that were SARS-CoV-2-associated. Depth was defined as the fraction of total T cells that were SARS-CoV-2-associated. Each spike-specific TCR was assigned to its reactive spike region and to a CD4 or CD8 class using the MIRA data. Log10-transformed breadth and depth values were compared by one-way ANOVA with Sidak's multiple comparisons tests. Entries here come from immuneACCESS through TCRdb and include only in-frame sequences with V and J called. Some clones fail to appear in such tables; in the studies checked, an unresolved V gene covers under half of the shortfall, and the cause of the remainder is unknown. That table supplies the V and J calls and clone size; D and trimming were determined from the DNA. This sample is represented by under 150,000 clones; roughly 93% of them were singletons. The top ten hold around 2.1% of the sample.

This chain is built from TRBV16 and TRBJ1-4, and TRBD1 aligns with 7 junction nucleotides. The clonotype was recovered from an adult who received the AZD1222 COVID-19 vaccine. The sequencing used peripheral blood, collected 28 days after the second AZD1222 dose. The CDR3 amino acid sequence is: CASSSPTGATNEKLFF. The nucleotide sequence reads as follows: TGTGCCAGCAGCTCCCCTACAGGGGCAACTAATGAAAAACTGTTTTTT.